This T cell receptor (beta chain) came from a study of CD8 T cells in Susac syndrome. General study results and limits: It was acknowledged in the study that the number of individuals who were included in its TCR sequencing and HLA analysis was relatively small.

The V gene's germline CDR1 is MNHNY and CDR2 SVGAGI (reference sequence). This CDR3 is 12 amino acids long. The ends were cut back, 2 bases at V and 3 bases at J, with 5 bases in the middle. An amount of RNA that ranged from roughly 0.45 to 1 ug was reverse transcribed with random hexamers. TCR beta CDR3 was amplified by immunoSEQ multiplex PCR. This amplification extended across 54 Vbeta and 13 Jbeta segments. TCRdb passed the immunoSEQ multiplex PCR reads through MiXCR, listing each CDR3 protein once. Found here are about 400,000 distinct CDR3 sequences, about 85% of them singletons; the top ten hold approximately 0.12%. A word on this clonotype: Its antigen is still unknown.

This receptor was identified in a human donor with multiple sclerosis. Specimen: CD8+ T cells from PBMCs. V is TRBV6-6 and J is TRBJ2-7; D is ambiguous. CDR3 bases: TGTGCCAGCAGTTACAAAGTCTACGAGCAGTACTTC. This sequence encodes CASSYKVYEQYF.